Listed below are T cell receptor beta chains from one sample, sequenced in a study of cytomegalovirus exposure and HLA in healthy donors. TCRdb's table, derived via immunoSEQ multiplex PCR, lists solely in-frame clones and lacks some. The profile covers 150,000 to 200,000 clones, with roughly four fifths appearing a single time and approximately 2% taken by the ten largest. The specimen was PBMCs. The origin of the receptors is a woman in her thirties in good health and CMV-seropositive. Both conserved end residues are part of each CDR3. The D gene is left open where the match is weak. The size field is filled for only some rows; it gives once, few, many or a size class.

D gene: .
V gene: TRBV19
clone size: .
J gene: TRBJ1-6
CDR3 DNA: TGTGCCACTGCGAAGCCCGAGGAGAATTCACCCCTCCACTTT
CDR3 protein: CATAKPEENSPLHF

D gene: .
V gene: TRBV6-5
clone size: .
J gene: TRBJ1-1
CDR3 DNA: TGTGCCAGCAGTTACAACAGACTGAACACTGAAGCTTTCTTT
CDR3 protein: CASSYNRLNTEAFF

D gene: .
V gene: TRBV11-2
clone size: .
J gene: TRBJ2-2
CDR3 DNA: TGTGCCAGCACCTCTCGGGGTCGGGCCGGGGAGCTGTTTTTT
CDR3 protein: CASTSRGRAGELFF

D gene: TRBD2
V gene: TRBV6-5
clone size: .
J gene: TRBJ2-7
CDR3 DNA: TGTGCCAGCAGACGGACTAGCGGGAGGACCTACGAGCAGTACTTC
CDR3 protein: CASRRTSGRTYEQYF

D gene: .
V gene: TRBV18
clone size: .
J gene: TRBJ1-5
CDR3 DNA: TGTGCCAGCTCAGGGCAGGGTCATCAGCCCCAGCATTTT
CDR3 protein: CASSGQGHQPQHF

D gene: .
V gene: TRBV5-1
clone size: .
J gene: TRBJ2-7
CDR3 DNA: TGCGCCAGCAGCACGGGACATTACTCCTACGAGCAGTACTTC
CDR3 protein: CASSTGHYSYEQYF

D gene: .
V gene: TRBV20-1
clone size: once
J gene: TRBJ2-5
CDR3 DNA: TGCAGTGCAGAAAGGGGTGAGACCCAGTACTTC
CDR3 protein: CSAERGETQYF

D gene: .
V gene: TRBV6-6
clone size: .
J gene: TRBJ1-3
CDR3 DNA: TGTGCCAGCAGCCACACAGGGACCTCTGGAAACACCATATATTTT
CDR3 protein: CASSHTGTSGNTIYF

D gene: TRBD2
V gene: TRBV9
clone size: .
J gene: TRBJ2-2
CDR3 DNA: TGTGCCAGCAGCGTAGATACACGGGGGGCGAACACCGGGGAGCTGTTTTTT
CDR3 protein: CASSVDTRGANTGELFF

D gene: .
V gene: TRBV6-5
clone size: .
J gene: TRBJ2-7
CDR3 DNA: TGTGCCAGCAGTTACCTCCTTAAGCAGTACTTC
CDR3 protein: CASSYLLKQYF

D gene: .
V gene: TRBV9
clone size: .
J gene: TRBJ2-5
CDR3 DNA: TGTGCCAGCAGCGTAGATCCGGCCTCAGGGTTAGTAGAGACCCAGTACTTC
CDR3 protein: CASSVDPASGLVETQYF

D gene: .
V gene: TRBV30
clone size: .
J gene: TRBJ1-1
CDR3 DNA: TGTGCCTGGAGTCAGCGGGGAACTGAAGCTTTCTTT
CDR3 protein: CAWSQRGTEAFF

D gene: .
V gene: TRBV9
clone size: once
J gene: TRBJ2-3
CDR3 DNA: TGTGCCAGCAGCGCTACAGGGGAGGGCACAGATACGCAGTATTTT
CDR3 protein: CASSATGEGTDTQYF

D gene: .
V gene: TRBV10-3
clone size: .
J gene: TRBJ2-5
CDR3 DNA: TGTGCCATCAACGGGGGGCCGGGAGAGACCCAGTACTTC
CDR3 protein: CAINGGPGETQYF

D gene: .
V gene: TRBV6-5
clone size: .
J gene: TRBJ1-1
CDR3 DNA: TGTGCCAGCCGGGGACTGAGTGAAGCTTTCTTT
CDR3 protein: CASRGLSEAFF

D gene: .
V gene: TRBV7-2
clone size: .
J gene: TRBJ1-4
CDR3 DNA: TGTGCCAGCAGCTCGTGGGGGGGCCGAGGGGAACTGTTTTTT
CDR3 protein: CASSSWGGRGELFF

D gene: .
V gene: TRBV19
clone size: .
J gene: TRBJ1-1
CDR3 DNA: TGTGCCAGTAGTATGACTCGACGGAACACTGAAGCTTTCTTT
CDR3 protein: CASSMTRRNTEAFF

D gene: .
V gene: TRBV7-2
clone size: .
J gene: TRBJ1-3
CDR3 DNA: TGTGCCAGCAGCTTAGTTCCAGGGGCTGGAAACACCATATATTTT
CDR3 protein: CASSLVPGAGNTIYF

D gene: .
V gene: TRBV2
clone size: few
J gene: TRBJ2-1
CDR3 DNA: TGTGCCAGTGTGAGGACTGTCCGCACACTGCAGTTCTTC
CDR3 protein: CASVRTVRTLQFF

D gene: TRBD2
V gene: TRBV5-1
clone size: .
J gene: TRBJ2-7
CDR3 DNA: TGCGCCAGCAGCTTGACGACTAGCACCTCCTACGAGCAGTACTTC
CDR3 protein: CASSLTTSTSYEQYF

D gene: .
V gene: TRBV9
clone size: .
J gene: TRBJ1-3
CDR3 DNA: TGTGCCAGCAGCGTAGAGAGGGTGGCCAACACCATATATTTT
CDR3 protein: CASSVERVANTIYF

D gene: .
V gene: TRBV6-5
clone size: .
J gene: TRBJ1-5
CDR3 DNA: TGTGCCAGCAGTTACCCGGGGAACAATCAGCCCCAGCATTTT
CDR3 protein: CASSYPGNNQPQHF

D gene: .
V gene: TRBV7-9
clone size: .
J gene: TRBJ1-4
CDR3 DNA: TGTTCCAGCACCGCAACTAATGAAAAACTGTTTTTT
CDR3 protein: CSSTATNEKLFF

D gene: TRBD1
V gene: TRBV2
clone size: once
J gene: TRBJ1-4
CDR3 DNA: TGTGCCAGCAGAGTTACAGGGGCGGGTGAAAAACTGTTTTTT
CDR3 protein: CASRVTGAGEKLFF